This T cell receptor (beta chain) was documented in a study of blood T cell repertoires in COVID-19. Study details: The analysed material was cDNA or gDNA that came from T cells, B-cell-depleted T cells, or PBMCs.

In terms of age and location, participants ranged from roughly 18 to 100 years and lived in approximately 26 US areas. Self-reported history from a screening survey and questionnaire set each donor's cohort. Two negative PCRs, clearance, or symptom resolution characterized the recovered Cohort 3 donors. There are 13 residues in the CDR3. CDR1 and CDR2 from the germline V gene are SGDLS and YYNGEE. Between the trimmed V and J ends, which lost 0 bases and 8 bases, there was a span of 11 bases. Only one count was recorded for this clone. Method: immunoSEQ multiplex PCR; TCRdb's copy keeps in-frame clones and lacks some. The top ten clones hold roughly 1.1% of a sample with about 430,000 clones, 75% to 90% of them seen once.

The clonotype originates from a man aged 25-40 years who had recovered from COVID-19. The chain recombines TRBV9 with TRBJ1-1, with D uncertain. The sequenced material came from PBMCs or T cells enriched from blood (not recorded which). The chain's CDR3 is CASSVVFDMEAFF. The CDR3 region has the DNA TGTGCCAGCAGCGTAGTTTTTGACATGGAAGCTTTCTTT.